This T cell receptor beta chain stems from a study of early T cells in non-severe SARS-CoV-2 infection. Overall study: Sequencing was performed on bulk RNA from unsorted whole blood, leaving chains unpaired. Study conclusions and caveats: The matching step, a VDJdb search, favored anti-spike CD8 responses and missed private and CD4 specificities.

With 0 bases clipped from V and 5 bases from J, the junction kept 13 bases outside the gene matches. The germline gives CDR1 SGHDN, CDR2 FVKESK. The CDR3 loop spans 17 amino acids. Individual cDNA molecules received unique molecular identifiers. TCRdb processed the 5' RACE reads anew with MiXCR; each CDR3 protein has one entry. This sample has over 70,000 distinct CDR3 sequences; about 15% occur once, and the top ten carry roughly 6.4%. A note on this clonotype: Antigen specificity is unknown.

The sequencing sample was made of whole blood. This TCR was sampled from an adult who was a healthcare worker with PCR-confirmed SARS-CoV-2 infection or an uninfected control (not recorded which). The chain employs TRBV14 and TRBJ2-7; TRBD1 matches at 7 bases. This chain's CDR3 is CASSQDGTAWAVHEQYF. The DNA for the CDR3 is TGTGCCAGCAGCCAAGACGGGACAGCCTGGGCAGTACACGAGCAGTACTTC. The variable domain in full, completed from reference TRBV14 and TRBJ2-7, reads EAGVTQFPSHSVIEKGQTVTLRCDPISGHDNLYWYRRVMGKEIKFLLHFVKESKQDESGMPNNRFLAERTGGTYSTLKVQPAELEDSGVYFCASSQDGTAWAVHEQYFGPGTRLTVT.